These 6 T cell receptor beta chains were all obtained from the same sample, sequenced in a study of shared clonotypes between healthy human individuals. Using immunoSEQ multiplex PCR, the repertoire was profiled, and TCRdb retains in-frame clones only, with some absent. The sample gives about 490,000 clones, around 80% of which show up once; under 15% is in the top ten. Specimen: PBMCs. Receptors originate from a woman in her forties in good health. Some clones in this sample may be carry-over from other donors' samples.

Concerning this clone itself: Other DNA sequences in this sample translate to the same CDR3. The V gene is TRBV5-1, the J gene TRBJ2-7; 9 bases are a match to TRBD1. There are 14 residues in the CDR3. Germline lookup yields CDR1 SGHRS and CDR2 YFSETQ. The J segment lost 2 bases and the V segment lost 0 bases, leaving 0 bases of the junction unmatched. The CDR3 sequence: CASSLGQGAYEQYF. Here the CDR3 DNA reads TGCGCCAGCAGCTTGGGACAGGGGGCCTACGAGCAGTACTTC.

J is TRBJ1-3 and V is TRBV4-2; no clear D. CDR3 length: 14 amino acids. The germline V gene encodes CDR1 LGHNA and CDR2 YNFKEQ. The germline V and J ends were trimmed by 1 base and 3 bases, with 7 bases remaining between them. CDR3 nucleotides: TGTGCCAGCAGCCAAGGGATAGATGGAAACACCATATATTTT. Residues: CASSQGIDGNTIYF.

V gene TRBV11-1 combines with J gene TRBJ2-7; TRBD2 matches 7 bases. The CDR3 is 13 amino acids. Trimming took 9 bases from V and 3 from J; bases not matched to a gene: 8. Germline V CDR1 and CDR2: SGHAT, FQDESV (reference sequence). Here the CDR3 reads CASTSAPHYEQYF. Here the CDR3 DNA reads TGTGCCAGTACTAGCGCTCCTCACTACGAGCAGTACTTC. The full variable domain, its missing parts supplied by reference TRBV11-1 and TRBJ2-7, is EAEVAQSPRYKITEKSQAVAFWCDPISGHATLYWYRQILGQGPELLVQFQDESVVDDSQLPKDRFSAERLKGVDSTLKIQPAELGDSAMYLCASTSAPHYEQYFGPGTRLTVT.

About this clone: The same CDR3 can be traced to other DNA sequences in this sample. V and J are TRBV28 and TRBJ1-1; no reliable D call. The CDR3 is 13 amino acids. V lost 5 bases, J lost 2 bases, and 9 bases lay in between. Per the germline V gene, CDR1 is MDHEN and CDR2 is SYDVKM. Here the CDR3 DNA reads TGTGCCAGCAGTCTCCCCAGAAACACTGAAGCTTTCTTT. This gives the protein CASSLPRNTEAFF.

This clone is a singleton in its sample. The gene calls are TRBV5-5 and TRBJ2-5, with a weak D call TRBD1 (6 bases). The germline V gene has CDR1 SGHKS and CDR2 YYEKEE (reference sequence). With 5 bases removed from V and 4 bases from J, the gap between germline ends came to 18 bases. CDR3 length equals 15 residues. The CDR3 bases are TGTGCCAGCAGGGAGACAGGTTGGGCTAGAGAGACCCAGTACTTC. This codes for CASRETGWARETQYF. Drawing the rest from reference TRBV5-5 and TRBJ2-5, the complete variable domain is DAGVTQSPTHLIKTRGQQVTLRCSPISGHKSVSWYQQVLGQGPQFIFQYYEKEERGRGNFPDRFSARQFPNYSSELNVNALLLGDSALYLCASRETGWARETQYFGPGTRLLVL.

This clone was observed a single time. The chain combines TRBV5-5 with TRBJ2-7; D is tentatively TRBD1 or TRBD2 (5 bases each). With 0 bases removed from V and 2 bases from J, the gap between germline ends came to 12 bases. Germline assignment: CDR1 SGHKS and CDR2 YYEKEE (reference sequence). The CDR3 totals 15 residues. The CDR3, as DNA: TGTGCCAGCAGCTTGGGGGGACGGTACACCTACGAGCAGTACTTC. Encoded protein: CASSLGGRYTYEQYF.